This TCR beta chain was captured in a study of T cells in Graves' hyperthyroidism and ophthalmopathy. Amplification targeted TCR beta CDR3 regions from RNA transcripts. HTBI primers were used for first-round RT-PCR of the TCR CDR3. MiXCR, run by TCRdb on the multiplex PCR reads, gives a single entry per CDR3 protein. The sample consists of 560,000 or so distinct CDR3 sequences, 46% of them appearing once. V was clipped by 5 bases and J by 0 bases, with 14 bases between them. This CDR3 has 16 amino acids. Germline lookup yields CDR1 SNHLY and CDR2 FYNNEI. The sequence derives from a woman under 30 with Graves' hyperthyroidism. The sequenced material came from peripheral blood or thyroid tissue (not recorded which). The chain joins TRBV2 to TRBJ1-5, with D hard to call. CDR3 amino acids: CASSNLTGDSNQPQHF. CDR3 in DNA: TGTGCCAGCAGTAACTTAACCGGCGATAGCAATCAGCCCCAGCATTTT.